The next 27 T cell receptor beta chains were all read from a single sample in a study of control samples from healthy donors and cancer patients. This table comes from immunoSEQ multiplex PCR, and its TCRdb copy is limited to in-frame clones, with some not included. The sample holds 200,000 to 250,000 clones, just under 95% seen once. The specimen sequenced was blood. Every receptor here comes from a man aged 50-60 years in good health.

The V call is TRBV24-1, the J call TRBJ2-3; no reliable D call. The ends were cut back, 5 bases at V and 1 base at J, with 3 bases in the middle. The CDR3 sequence is 12 residues long. The germline V gene has CDR1 KGHDR and CDR2 SFDVKD. DNA of the CDR3: TGTGCCACCAGTGGGGGCACAGATACGCAGTATTTT. Protein product: CATSGGTDTQYF.

The chain links TRBV4-1 to TRBJ1-1, with D tentatively TRBD1 (6 bases). Trimming removed 3 bases from V and 3 bases from J, with 20 bases in between. From germline, CDR1 is MGHRA and CDR2 YSYEKL. CDR3 size: 17 residues. DNA of the CDR3: TGCGCCAGCAGCCATGGGATGGGCCAGGGGATATACACTGAAGCTTTCTTT. It yields the protein CASSHGMGQGIYTEAFF.

This clone was counted only a few times. The same CDR3 can be traced to other DNA sequences in this sample. The gene calls are TRBV6-2 or TRBV6-3 and TRBJ2-1; TRBD2 matches 8 bases. Trimming at V came to 0 bases and at J to 4 bases, leaving 2 bases not matched to a gene. Germline CDR1 MNHEY, CDR2 SVGEGT. This CDR3 has 15 amino acids. The CDR3 region is CASSYSGGGYNEQFF. DNA of the CDR3: TGTGCCAGCAGTTACTCTGGCGGGGGGTACAATGAGCAGTTCTTC.

The chain uses TRBV19 and TRBJ1-1, with a tentative D call TRBD1 (6 bases). Trimming took off 7 bases at V and 5 bases at J, with 8 bases between the two ends. In germline, CDR1 is LNHDA, CDR2 SQIVND (reference sequence). This CDR3 spans 11 amino acids. CDR3: CASTQGTEAFF. DNA of the CDR3: TGTGCCAGTACCCAGGGGACTGAAGCTTTCTTT.

The CDR3 coding sequence is TGCAGCGTGCGGACAGGAGCGAACACCGGGGAGCTGTTTTTT. Translation gives CSVRTGANTGELFF. V and J are TRBV29-1 and TRBJ2-2; TRBD1 matches at 7 bases. V shed 6 bases and J 0 bases; nucleotides not matched to a gene: 4. CDR1 SQVTM and CDR2 ANQGSEA come from the germline V gene. The CDR3 is made up of 14 amino acids.

The rearrangement joins TRBV18 to TRBJ2-7, with D tentatively TRBD1 (6 bases). V dropped 3 bases and J dropped 2 bases, with 20 bases sitting between them. The V gene's germline CDR1 is KGHSH and CDR2 LQKENI. CDR3 size: 17 residues. The CDR3 spells CASSPLRWGHTTYEQYF. The CDR3 DNA follows: TGTGCCAGCTCACCCTTACGGTGGGGACACACCACCTACGAGCAGTACTTC.

Of note for this clone: Other DNA sequences within the sample encode an identical CDR3. The rearrangement links TRBV5-1 to TRBJ2-7, with D perhaps matching TRBD1 or TRBD2 (5 bases each). The CDR3 is made up of 13 amino acids. Germline V CDR1 and CDR2: SGHRS, YFSETQ. V shed 4 bases and J shed 2 bases, with 10 bases lying between them. CDR3: CASSPGTAYEQYF. CDR3 coding DNA: TGCGCCAGCAGCCCCGGGACCGCCTACGAGCAGTACTTC.

The V and J genes are TRBV19 and TRBJ1-1; tentative D call: TRBD1 (6 bases). Germline-derived CDR1 and CDR2 are LNHDA and SQIVND (reference sequence). Trimming removed 1 base from V and 0 bases from J, with 6 bases in between. The CDR3 sequence is 14 residues long. The CDR3 coding sequence is TGTGCCAGTAGTATAGGACAGGTGAACACTGAAGCTTTCTTT. It is translated as CASSIGQVNTEAFF. Combining the CDR3 with reference TRBV19 and TRBJ1-1 gives the whole variable domain DGGITQSPKYLFRKEGQNVTLSCEQNLNHDAMYWYRQDPGQGLRLIYYSQIVNDFQKGDIAEGYSVSREKKESFPLTVTSAQKNPTAFYLCASSIGQVNTEAFFGQGTRLTVV.

This chain connects TRBV5-1 to TRBJ1-1; 9 nucleotides align to TRBD1. The V segment lost 6 bases and the J segment 7 bases; nucleotides outside the gene matches: 10. Germline values: CDR1 SGHRS, CDR2 YFSETQ. The CDR3 is 14 residues long. Here the CDR3 reads CASKEVTGGGEAFF. As DNA, the CDR3 is TGCGCCAGCAAGGAGGTTACAGGGGGCGGTGAAGCTTTCTTT.

This clone was detected only once. This rearrangement joins TRBV10-2 to TRBJ1-4; D might be TRBD1 (6 bases). The CDR3 is 15 amino acids. Germline lookup yields CDR1 WSHSY and CDR2 SAAADI. Trimming shortened V by 3 bases and J by 8 bases, and 16 bases separated the two germline ends. CDR3 in amino acids: CASSDSRGIGEKLFF. The CDR3, as DNA: TGCGCCAGCAGTGACTCAAGGGGGATCGGAGAAAAACTGTTTTTT.

Only one count was recorded for this clone. The chain joins TRBV25-1 to TRBJ2-4; D remains unclear. Deletions cut 3 bases from V and 8 bases from J, with 17 bases between. Germline CDR1 is MGHDK and CDR2 is SYGVNS. The CDR3 runs 15 residues. CDR3 protein: CASSDSRANGDIQYF. CDR3 nucleotide sequence: TGTGCCAGCAGTGATAGCCGAGCCAACGGCGACATTCAGTACTTC. Full variable domain (outside the CDR3, taken from reference TRBV25-1 and TRBJ2-4): EADIYQTPRYLVIGTGKKITLECSQTMGHDKMYWYQQDPGMELHLIHYSYGVNSTEKGDLSSESTVSRIRTEHFPLTLESARPSHTSQYLCASSDSRANGDIQYFGAGTRLSVL.

This clone was observed a handful of times. V usage is TRBV4-2 and J usage is TRBJ2-1, with 9 bases matching TRBD2. J gave up 1 base and V 0 bases, and 13 bases lay outside the gene matches. Germline CDR1 and CDR2: LGHNA and YNFKEQ. The CDR3 length is 20 residues. The CDR3 DNA reads TGTGCCAGCAGCCAAGACGGAGGCGGGGGGGAATCTCCTTCCTACAATGAGCAGTTCTTC. It is translated as CASSQDGGGGESPSYNEQFF.

The CDR3 spells CASSFNPPQETQYF. The CDR3 DNA reads as TGCGCCAGCAGCTTCAATCCTCCTCAAGAGACCCAGTACTTC. V and J are TRBV5-1 and TRBJ2-5; no definite D call. V was pared by 2 bases and J by 2 bases, with 10 bases between. The length of the CDR3 is 14 residues. Per germline, CDR1 SGHRS and CDR2 YFSETQ.

Worth noting for this clone: A junction boundary mismatches the germline segment, possibly from a read error. The chain employs TRBV6-1 and TRBJ2-7; the D gene is possibly TRBD1 (5 bases). The CDR3 sequence is 13 residues long. Germline CDR1 reads MNHNS; CDR2 reads SASEGT. The CDR3 DNA is TGTGCCAGCAGCGAAGTGTGGGGTCAGGGGCAGTACTTC. Protein product: CASSEVWGQGQYF.

The chain joins TRBV18 to TRBJ2-1; 7 bases are a match to TRBD1. The CDR3 extends over 16 amino acids. Germline lookup yields CDR1 KGHSH and CDR2 LQKENI. J lost 0 bases, V lost 6 bases, and 8 bases had no gene match. The CDR3 is CASSLSGTDSYNEQFF. The CDR3 bases are TGTGCCAGCTCCCTTAGTGGGACAGACTCCTACAATGAGCAGTTCTTC.

The chain carries TRBV5-1 and TRBJ2-3; the match to TRBD2 covers 9 bases. The ends lost 10 bases at V and 4 bases at J; junction bases unmatched: 10. The germline V gene encodes CDR1 SGHRS and CDR2 YFSETQ. The CDR3 covers 14 residues. As DNA, the CDR3 is TGCGCCGCACGTCTAGCGGGGTTAGCAGATACGCAGTATTTT. Translated, it gives CAARLAGLADTQYF.

This chain uses TRBV6-5 with TRBJ1-1, with TRBD1 as a possible D gene (5 bases). This CDR3 is built from 15 residues. Germline assignment: CDR1 MNHEY and CDR2 SVGAGI. The germline V and J ends were trimmed by 5 bases and 0 bases, with 13 bases remaining between them. The CDR3 DNA is TGTGCCAGCAGTCCCCGGGGGTCCTTGAACACTGAAGCTTTCTTT. Its protein product is CASSPRGSLNTEAFF.

This chain joins TRBV7-2 and TRBJ2-2; D is uncertain. CDR1 is SGHTA, CDR2 FQGNSA, per germline. The CDR3 is 14 residues long. The germline V and J ends were trimmed by 3 bases and 5 bases, with 10 bases remaining between them. The CDR3 coding sequence is TGTGCCAGCAGCTTGGGTTTCGGGACCGGGGAGCTGTTTTTT. Protein: CASSLGFGTGELFF.

This chain joins TRBV27 and TRBJ2-1; TRBD2 matches at 14 bases. After removal of 7 bases from V and 8 bases from J, the junction contained 7 bases not matched to a gene. The CDR3 runs to 15 residues. Germline CDR1 MNHEY, CDR2 SMNVEV (reference sequence). The CDR3 DNA reads TGTGCCAGCACCAGGGGACTAGCGGGGGCGGATGAGCAGTTCTTC. It encodes CASTRGLAGADEQFF.

The chain combines TRBV4-2 with TRBJ2-7; D unclear. Trimming stripped 2 bases from V and 6 bases from J, with 8 bases between. This CDR3 is 12 amino acids long. CDR1 is LGHNA and CDR2 is YNFKEQ in the germline V gene. The CDR3 spells CASSQRAGEQYF. CDR3 nucleotides: TGTGCCAGCAGCCAACGGGCTGGCGAGCAGTACTTC.

This clone has only one observation. The rearrangement joins TRBV29-1 to TRBJ1-1, with TRBD1 identical over 7 bases. CDR3 length equals 11 residues. The V segment lost 5 bases and the J segment 7 bases; nucleotides outside the gene matches: 4. Germline V lookup: CDR1 SQVTM, CDR2 ANQGSEA. CDR3 in amino acids: CSVNRGFEAFF. The CDR3 nucleotides are TGCAGCGTTAACAGGGGCTTTGAAGCTTTCTTT.

The chain has TRBV12-3 or TRBV12-4 and TRBJ2-7; D remains unclear. The ends were cut back, 2 bases at V and 2 bases at J, with 7 bases in the middle. The CDR3 runs 13 residues. CDR3 DNA sequence: TGTGCCAGCAGTTTATGGGGAACCTACGAGCAGTACTTC. Amino acids: CASSLWGTYEQYF.

The rearrangement uses TRBV6-4 and TRBJ1-6; D is unclear. The CDR3 has 15 amino acids. The germline V and J ends were trimmed by 6 bases and 4 bases, with 13 bases remaining between them. Per the germline V gene, CDR1 is MRHNA and CDR2 is SNTAGT. The chain's CDR3 is CASREDGLYNSPLHF. CDR3 nucleotides: TGTGCCAGCAGGGAGGACGGACTTTATAATTCACCCCTCCACTTT.

The rearrangement links TRBV3-1 (or the pseudogene TRBV3-2) to TRBJ1-5, with D perhaps matching TRBD1 (5 bases). Germline V gene sequence: CDR1 LGHDT, CDR2 YNNKEL (reference sequence). The length of the CDR3 is 12 residues. Between the trimmed V and J ends, which lost 7 bases and 6 bases, there was a span of 10 bases. The CDR3 DNA follows: TGTGCCAGCACCACGGGGGGTCAGCCCCAGCATTTT. This sequence encodes CASTTGGQPQHF.

The V gene is TRBV2, the J gene TRBJ2-7; 9 nucleotides agree with TRBD2. V was clipped by 6 bases and J by 2 bases; unmatched bases: 8. Germline CDR1 is SNHLY and CDR2 is FYNNEI. The CDR3 spans 15 residues. The CDR3 region is CASSVSGGPAYEQYF. The CDR3 DNA reads TGTGCCAGCAGCGTTAGCGGGGGCCCCGCCTACGAGCAGTACTTC.

V gene TRBV21-1 combines with J gene TRBJ2-3. TRBV21-1 is recorded as a pseudogene. The CDR3 is made up of 14 amino acids. The CDR3 DNA sequence: TGTGCCAGCAGCAAAGGGGCTGGGACGCGGACGCAGTATTTT. Translating gives CASSKGAGTRTQYF.

This chain uses TRBV5-1 with TRBJ2-2; TRBD1 might be the D (5 bases). Germline V gene lookup returns CDR1 SGHRS and CDR2 YFSETQ. The CDR3 sequence is 15 residues long. V shed 2 bases and J shed 5 bases, with 13 bases lying between them. The CDR3 nucleotides read TGCGCCAGCAGCTTTCGGCAGGGCGATACCGGGGAGCTGTTTTTT. Its translation is CASSFRQGDTGELFF. Full variable domain (missing parts from reference TRBV5-1 and TRBJ2-2): KAGVTQTPRYLIKTRGQQVTLSCSPISGHRSVSWYQQTPGQGLQFLFEYFSETQRNKGNFPGRFSGRQFSNSRSEMNVSTLELGDSALYLCASSFRQGDTGELFFGEGSRLTVL.